This is a list of T cell receptor beta chains from one sample in a study of blood T cell repertoires in COVID-19. Using immunoSEQ multiplex PCR, the repertoire was profiled, and TCRdb retains in-frame clones only, with some absent. Here the sample spans about 400,000 clones, around 90% being singletons. Sequences were obtained from PBMCs or T cells enriched from blood (not recorded which). The receptors shown here come from a woman aged 18-29 years with acute COVID-19. Both conserved end residues are part of each CDR3. A D gene is named only where the DNA matches it firmly. The listing skips clone size in some rows; elsewhere it reads once, few, many or a size class.

clone_size	v_call	j_call	d_call	cdr3_aa	cdr3_nt
once	TRBV7-2	TRBJ1-3	TRBD1	CASSSGTGIDTIYF	TGTGCCAGCAGCTCGGGGACAGGGATTGACACCATATATTTT
.	TRBV9	TRBJ2-3	TRBD1	CASSVSPGGYTDTQYF	TGTGCCAGCAGCGTAAGTCCAGGGGGATACACAGATACGCAGTATTTT
.	TRBV12-3/TRBV12-4	TRBJ1-1	.	CASSFRGSIAFF	TGTGCCAGCAGTTTCCGGGGATCGATTGCTTTCTTT
few	TRBV6-5	TRBJ1-4	TRBD1	CASRTGTTNEKLFF	TGTGCCAGCAGGACAGGGACCACTAATGAAAAACTGTTTTTT
.	TRBV11-2	TRBJ2-7	TRBD1	CASSPPTGSYEQYF	TGTGCCAGCAGCCCGCCGACAGGGAGTTACGAGCAGTACTTC
.	TRBV18	TRBJ1-5	.	CASSKLESQPQHF	TGTGCCAGCTCAAAGTTAGAGTCTCAGCCCCAGCATTTT
.	TRBV7-9	TRBJ2-3	.	CASSSRTGTDTQYF	TGTGCCAGCAGCTCGAGGACAGGCACAGATACGCAGTATTTT
.	TRBV11-2	TRBJ2-3	TRBD1	CASSFLIGTESTDTQYF	TGTGCCAGCAGCTTTTTGATCGGGACAGAAAGCACAGATACGCAGTATTTT
.	TRBV12-3/TRBV12-4	TRBJ2-1	.	CASSSQYNEQFF	TGTGCCAGCAGTTCCCAATACAATGAGCAGTTCTTC
.	TRBV6-5	TRBJ1-2	TRBD1	CASRGQGELSYTF	TGTGCCAGCAGGGGACAGGGGGAGTTAAGCTACACCTTC